These T cell receptor beta chains were read from a single sample in a study of post-analysis software for immune sequencing data. TCRdb called the PCR reads again in MiXCR, with one record for every CDR3 protein. The sample holds fewer than 850,000 distinct CDR3 sequences; 25% to 30% are singletons and the top ten take around 0.6%. The material sequenced was blood. These receptors came from a girl between 5 and 17 years old with multiple sclerosis. Both conserved end residues are part of each CDR3. A D gene is named only where the DNA matches it firmly.

V gene,D gene,CDR3 protein
TRBV7-8,NA,CASSLANGGREQYF
TRBV5-1,NA,CASSLPYGSSYNEQFF
TRBV10-3,NA,CAISLDLATDTQYF
TRBV10-3,NA,CAIQPGDLTGELFF
TRBV20-1,TRBD2,CSARVWGAGGSTDTQYF
TRBV2,NA,CASSSSGLPLVSDTQYF
TRBV3-1,NA,CASSSGRSDEQFF
TRBV5-5,NA,CASSLVETAAYEQYF
TRBV7-6,NA,CASTVKPGGKQYF
TRBV24-1,NA,CATRLGSYNEQFF
TRBV7-9,NA,CASSPRGGVASEQFF
TRBV9,NA,CASSGTGKLREGRPNEQFF
TRBV6-5,NA,CASSLISSTDTQYF
TRBV29-1,TRBD2,CSVGEGFYEQYF
TRBV4-1,NA,CASSQVSSSSTDTQYF
TRBV18,NA,CASSPPDSYEQYF
TRBV29-1,NA,CSAREGEETQYF
TRBV7-2,NA,CASSSGAGYYYGYTF
TRBV11-3,TRBD1,CASSPGTEGTEAFF
TRBV4-1,TRBD2,CASSQVAGGPYEQFF
TRBV3-1,NA,CASSQVWNQPQHF
TRBV20-1,TRBD2,CSAGNPSGSYNEQFF
TRBV10-3,NA,CAISGGPSYEQYF
TRBV27,NA,CASSQQGVSSYNEQFF
TRBV24-1,NA,CATSDLSDQETQYF
TRBV15,TRBD1,CATSRGGTVSYEQYF
TRBV29-1,NA,CSAGVRAGYTF
TRBV20-1,TRBD1,CSAQDRGYEQYF